The clone carrying this TCR beta chain was found a few times. Antigen: not known. Germline V gene data show CDR1 as MNHEY and CDR2 as SVGAGI. This CDR3 has 18 residues. Trimming removed 0 bases from V and 4 bases from J; junction bases left unmatched: 6. Study-level points and caveats: The larger cohort examined one V-J beta rearrangement, not whole repertoires. The TCR gene usage of tumor memory CD4+ T cells clustered together with blood and lymph node memory CD4+ cells and with lymph node naive CD4+ cells.

TCRdb reprocessed the 5' RACE reads with MiXCR, giving one entry per CDR3 protein. The sample shows 35,000 to 50,000 distinct CDR3 sequences, around 20% of them seen only once. Cells sorted as Tregs were CD4+, CD25+ and CD127-/low. This TCR derives from a female donor with breast cancer. The sample consisted of Tregs sorted from blood. The V call is TRBV6-5, the J call TRBJ2-2; 12 nucleotides match TRBD2. The CDR3 DNA reads as TGTGCCAGCAGTTACTCTCTAGCGGGAGGGCCCGGCACCGGGGAGCTGTTTTTT. Protein product: CASSYSLAGGPGTGELFF.